These 11 T cell receptor beta chains originate from one sample sequenced in a study of blood T cell repertoires in COVID-19. TCRdb's copy holds only in-frame clones and misses some; the assay was immunoSEQ multiplex PCR. The sample consists of about 60,000 clones, just under 90% of them appearing once. The source material was peripheral blood. These receptors came from a man in his 60s with acute or convalescent COVID-19.

The chain joins TRBV7-9 to TRBJ2-3, with TRBD2 identical over 14 bases. The germline gives CDR1 SEHNR, CDR2 FQNEAQ (reference sequence). The V segment lost 5 bases and the J segment 2 bases; nucleotides outside the gene matches: 3. The CDR3 totals 16 residues. CDR3 nucleotides: TGTGCCAGCAGCCGGACTAGCGGGAGGATCACAGATACGCAGTATTTT. Its protein is CASSRTSGRITDTQYF. Full variable domain (remainder filled in from reference TRBV7-9 and TRBJ2-3): DTGVSQNPRHKITKRGQNVTFRCDPISEHNRLYWYRQTLGQGPEFLTYFQNEAQLEKSRLLSDRFSAERPKGSFSTLEIQRTEQGDSAMYLCASSRTSGRITDTQYFGPGTRLTVL.

J is TRBJ2-1 and V is TRBV4-2, with TRBD1 identical over 8 bases. Germline CDR1 and CDR2: LGHNA and YNFKEQ. The length of the CDR3 is 17 residues. The V gene end was trimmed by 0 bases and the J gene end by 0 bases; junction bases not matched to a gene: 4. The CDR3 region has the DNA TGTGCCAGCAGCCAAGAGGGCAGGGGGCCCTCCTACAATGAGCAGTTCTTC. Its translation is CASSQEGRGPSYNEQFF.

The DNA for the CDR3 is TGTGCCAGCAGCGTAGGTCTTGGGCAGGGCTACTATGGCTACACCTTC. It encodes CASSVGLGQGYYGYTF. This chain uses TRBV9 with TRBJ1-2; possibly TRBD1 for D (5 bases). The CDR3 consists of 16 residues. Germline V gene data show CDR1 as SGDLS and CDR2 as YYNGEE. V was clipped by 0 bases and J by 3 bases, with 15 bases between them.

The rearrangement joins TRBV27 to TRBJ2-3; D remains ambiguous. The CDR3 runs to 14 residues. Per the germline V gene, CDR1 is MNHEY and CDR2 is SMNVEV (reference sequence). Trimming removed 5 bases from V and 2 bases from J, with 11 bases in between. This chain's CDR3 is CASSLDRPTDTQYF. The CDR3 DNA sequence: TGTGCCAGCAGTCTAGACCGCCCCACAGATACGCAGTATTTT.

The chain employs TRBV19 and TRBJ2-7, with D tentatively TRBD1 (5 bases). V lost 3 bases and J 3 bases, leaving 12 bases between the germline ends. Germline CDR1 LNHDA, CDR2 SQIVND (reference sequence). The CDR3 is 14 amino acids. In nucleotides, the CDR3 is TGTGCCAGTAGTATCTATGGCCAGGGCTACGAGCAGTACTTC. Encoded protein: CASSIYGQGYEQYF.

The V gene is TRBV7-9, the J gene TRBJ2-3, with 10 bases aligning to TRBD1. Losses at the gene ends were 5 bases for V and 4 bases for J; bases not matched to a gene: 6. This CDR3 contains 15 residues. Germline V CDR1 and CDR2: SEHNR, FQNEAQ (reference sequence). The CDR3 sequence: CASSPMTGGADTQYF. DNA for the CDR3: TGTGCCAGCAGCCCAATGACAGGGGGCGCAGATACGCAGTATTTT.

This clone was recorded once. This chain connects TRBV9 to TRBJ2-7, with 8 bases identical to TRBD2. CDR3 length: 14 residues. Trimming took 2 bases from V and 4 from J; bases not matched to a gene: 5. CDR1 is SGDLS and CDR2 is YYNGEE in the germline V gene. As DNA, the CDR3 is TGTGCCAGCAGCGTGAGCGGGAGTTGGTACGAGCAGTACTTC. This codes for CASSVSGSWYEQYF.

CDR3 in DNA: TGTGCCAGCAGGTCGGACAGGTTCAATCAGCCCCAGCATTTT. It yields the protein CASRSDRFNQPQHF. The chain is built from TRBV28 and TRBJ1-5; TRBD1 matches 7 bases. CDR3 length equals 14 residues. J gave up 3 bases and V 6 bases, and 5 bases lay outside the gene matches. Germline CDR1 MDHEN, CDR2 SYDVKM.

The CDR3 sequence: CASSPGREYEQYF. The CDR3 DNA is TGTGCCAGTAGTCCGGGGCGGGAATACGAGCAGTACTTC. The rearrangement uses TRBV19 and TRBJ2-7; weak D call: TRBD2 (6 bases). This CDR3 has 13 residues. Germline CDR1 reads LNHDA; CDR2 reads SQIVND (reference sequence). The V end lost 5 bases, the J end lost 4 bases, and 12 bases lay between the germline ends.

The chain uses TRBV7-9 and TRBJ2-5; TRBD1 matches at 8 bases. The V gene end was trimmed by 4 bases and the J gene end by 5 bases; junction bases not matched to a gene: 9. This CDR3 contains 15 residues. Per the germline V gene, CDR1 is SEHNR and CDR2 is FQNEAQ (reference sequence). As DNA, the CDR3 is TGTGCCAGCAGCTCTGATGGACAGGGTGGGGAGACCCAGTACTTC. The encoded protein is CASSSDGQGGETQYF.

The chain is built from TRBV28 and TRBJ1-1; TRBD1 aligns across 7 bases. The V and J ends lost 2 bases and 10 bases, in that order; junction bases with no gene match: 19. This CDR3 region has 17 residues. CDR1 MDHEN and CDR2 SYDVKM come from the germline V gene. The CDR3 coding sequence is TGTGCCAGCAGTTTACTTTTTGGTCCGGTGGGACAGAGGTTAGCTTTCTTT. Translated: CASSLLFGPVGQRLAFF. The entire variable domain, with the rest obtained from reference TRBV28 and TRBJ1-1, is as follows: DVKVTQSSRYLVKRTGEKVFLECVQDMDHENMFWYRQDPGLGLRLIYFSYDVKMKEKGDIPEGYSVSREKKERFSLILESASTNQTSMYLCASSLLFGPVGQRLAFFGQGTRLTVV.